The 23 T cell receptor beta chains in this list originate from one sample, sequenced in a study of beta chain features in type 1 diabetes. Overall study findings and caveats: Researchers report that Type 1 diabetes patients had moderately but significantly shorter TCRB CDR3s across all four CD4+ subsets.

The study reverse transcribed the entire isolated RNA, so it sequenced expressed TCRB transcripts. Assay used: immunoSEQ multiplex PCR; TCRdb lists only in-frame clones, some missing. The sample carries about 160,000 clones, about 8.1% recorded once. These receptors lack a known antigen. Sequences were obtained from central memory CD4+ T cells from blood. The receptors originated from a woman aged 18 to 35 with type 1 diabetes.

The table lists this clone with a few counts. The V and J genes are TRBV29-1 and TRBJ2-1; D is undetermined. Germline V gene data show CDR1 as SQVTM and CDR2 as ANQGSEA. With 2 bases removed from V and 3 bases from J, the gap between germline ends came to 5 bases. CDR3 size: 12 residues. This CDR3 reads CSVENSYNEQFF. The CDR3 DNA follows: TGCAGCGTTGAAAACAGCTACAATGAGCAGTTCTTC.

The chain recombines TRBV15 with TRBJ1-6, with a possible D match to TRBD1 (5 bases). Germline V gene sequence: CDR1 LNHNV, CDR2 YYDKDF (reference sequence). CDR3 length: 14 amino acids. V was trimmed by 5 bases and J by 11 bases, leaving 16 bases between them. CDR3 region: CATSPRVGEAPLHF. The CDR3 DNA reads TGTGCCACCAGCCCCAGGGTGGGTGAGGCACCCCTCCACTTT.

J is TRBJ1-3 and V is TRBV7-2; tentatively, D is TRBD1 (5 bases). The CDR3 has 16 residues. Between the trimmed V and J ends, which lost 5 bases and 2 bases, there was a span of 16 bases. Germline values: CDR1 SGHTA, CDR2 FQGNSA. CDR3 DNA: TGTGCCAGCAGCCCCACGATGGGGCCGGCTGGAAACACCATATATTTT. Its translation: CASSPTMGPAGNTIYF.

Here the CDR3 reads CASSLETDGNEQYF. The CDR3 bases are TGTGCCAGCAGCTTAGAAACCGATGGCAACGAGCAGTACTTC. The chain uses TRBV11-2 and TRBJ2-7; D uncertain. CDR1 is SGHAT, CDR2 FQNNGV, per germline. Trimming removed 0 bases from V and 5 bases from J, with 11 bases in between. This CDR3 contains 14 residues.

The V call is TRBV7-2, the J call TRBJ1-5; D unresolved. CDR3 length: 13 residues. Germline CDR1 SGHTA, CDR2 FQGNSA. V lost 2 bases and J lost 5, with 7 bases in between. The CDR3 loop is CASSLLRDQPQHF. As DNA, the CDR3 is TGTGCCAGCAGCTTATTACGGGATCAGCCCCAGCATTTT.

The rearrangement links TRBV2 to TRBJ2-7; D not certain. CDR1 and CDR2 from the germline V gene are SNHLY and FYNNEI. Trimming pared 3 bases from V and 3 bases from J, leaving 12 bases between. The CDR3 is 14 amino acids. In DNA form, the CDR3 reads TGTGCCAGCAGTGAGCAGCGAGAAGTCTACGAGCAGTACTTC. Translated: CASSEQREVYEQYF.

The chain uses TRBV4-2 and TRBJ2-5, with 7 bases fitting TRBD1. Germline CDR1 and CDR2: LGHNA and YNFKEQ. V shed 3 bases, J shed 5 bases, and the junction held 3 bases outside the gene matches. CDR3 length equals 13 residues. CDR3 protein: CASSQTGRETQYF. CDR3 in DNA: TGTGCCAGCAGCCAGACAGGGCGGGAGACCCAGTACTTC.

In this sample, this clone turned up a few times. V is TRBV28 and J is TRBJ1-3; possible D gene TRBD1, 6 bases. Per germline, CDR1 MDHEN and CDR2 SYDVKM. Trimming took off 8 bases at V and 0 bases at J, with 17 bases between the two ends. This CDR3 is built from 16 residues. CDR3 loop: CASVGQPRFSGNTIYF. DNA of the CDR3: TGTGCCAGCGTCGGACAGCCTAGGTTCTCTGGAAACACCATATATTTT.

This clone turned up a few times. In DNA form, the CDR3 reads TGTGCCAGCAGCGCGGGGACCGCTAATTCACCCCTCCACTTT. Translation gives CASSAGTANSPLHF. V and J are TRBV11-2 and TRBJ1-6, with TRBD1 as a possible D gene (5 bases). Between the trimmed V and J ends, which lost 5 bases and 6 bases, there was a span of 11 bases. Germline V lookup: CDR1 SGHAT, CDR2 FQNNGV. This CDR3 comprises 14 residues.

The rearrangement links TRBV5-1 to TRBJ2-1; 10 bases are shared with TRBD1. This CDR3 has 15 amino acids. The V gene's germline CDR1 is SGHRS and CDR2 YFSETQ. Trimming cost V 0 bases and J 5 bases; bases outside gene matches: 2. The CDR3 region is CASSLGGTGDNEQFF. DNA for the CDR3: TGCGCCAGCAGCTTGGGTGGGACAGGGGACAATGAGCAGTTCTTC. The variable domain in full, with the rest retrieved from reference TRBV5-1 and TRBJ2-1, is KAGVTQTPRYLIKTRGQQVTLSCSPISGHRSVSWYQQTPGQGLQFLFEYFSETQRNKGNFPGRFSGRQFSNSRSEMNVSTLELGDSALYLCASSLGGTGDNEQFFGPGTRLTVL.

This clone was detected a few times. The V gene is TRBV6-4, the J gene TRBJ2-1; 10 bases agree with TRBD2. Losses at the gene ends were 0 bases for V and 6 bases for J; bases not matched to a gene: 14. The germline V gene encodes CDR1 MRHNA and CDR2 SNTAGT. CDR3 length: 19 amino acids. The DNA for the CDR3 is TGTGCCAGCAGTGACTCCCGACGGGGGCTAGCGGGAGCACCCAATGAGCAGTTCTTC. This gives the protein CASSDSRRGLAGAPNEQFF.

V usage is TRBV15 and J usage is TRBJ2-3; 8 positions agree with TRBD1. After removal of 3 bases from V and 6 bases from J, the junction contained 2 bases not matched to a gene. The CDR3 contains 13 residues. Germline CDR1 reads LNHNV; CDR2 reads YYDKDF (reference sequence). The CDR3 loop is CATSRDRADTQYF. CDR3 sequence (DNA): TGTGCCACCAGCAGGGACAGGGCGGATACGCAGTATTTT.

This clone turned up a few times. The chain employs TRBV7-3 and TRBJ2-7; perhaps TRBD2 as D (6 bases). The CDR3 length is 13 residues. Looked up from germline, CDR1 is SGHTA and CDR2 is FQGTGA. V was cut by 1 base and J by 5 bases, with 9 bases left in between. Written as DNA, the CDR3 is TGTGCCAGCAGCTTAATCGGGAGCCACGAGCAGTACTTC. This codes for CASSLIGSHEQYF.

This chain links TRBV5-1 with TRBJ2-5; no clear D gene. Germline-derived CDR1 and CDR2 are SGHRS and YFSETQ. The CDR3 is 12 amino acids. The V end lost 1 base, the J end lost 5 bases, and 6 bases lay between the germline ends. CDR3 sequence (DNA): TGCGCCAGCAGCTTGTTTCAGGAGACCCAGTACTTC. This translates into CASSLFQETQYF.

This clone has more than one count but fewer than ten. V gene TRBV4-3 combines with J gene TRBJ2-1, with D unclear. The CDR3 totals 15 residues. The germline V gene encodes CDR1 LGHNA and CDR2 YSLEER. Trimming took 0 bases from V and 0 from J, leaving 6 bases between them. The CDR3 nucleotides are TGCGCCAGCAGCCAAGATCAAGCCTCCTACAATGAGCAGTTCTTC. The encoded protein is CASSQDQASYNEQFF.

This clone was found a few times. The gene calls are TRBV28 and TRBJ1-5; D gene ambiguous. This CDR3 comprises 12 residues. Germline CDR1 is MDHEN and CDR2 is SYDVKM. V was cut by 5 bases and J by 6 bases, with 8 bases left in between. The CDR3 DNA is TGTGCCAGCAGTCCAACTATTCAGCCCCAGCATTTT. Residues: CASSPTIQPQHF.

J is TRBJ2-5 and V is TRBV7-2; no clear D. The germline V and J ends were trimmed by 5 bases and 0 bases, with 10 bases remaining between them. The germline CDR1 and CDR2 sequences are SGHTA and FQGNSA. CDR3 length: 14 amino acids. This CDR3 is CASSPPGYQETQYF. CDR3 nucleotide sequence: TGTGCCAGCAGCCCCCCCGGGTACCAAGAGACCCAGTACTTC.

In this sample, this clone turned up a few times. CDR3 sequence reads: CASSLGFRESEQYF. The CDR3 DNA sequence: TGTGCCAGCAGCTTGGGCTTCCGGGAGAGCGAGCAGTACTTC. The chain couples TRBV11-3 to TRBJ2-7; possibly TRBD2 for D (6 bases). The CDR3 has 14 amino acids. The ends were cut back, 3 bases at V and 6 bases at J, with 15 bases in the middle. Germline V CDR1 and CDR2: SGHNT, YENEEA.

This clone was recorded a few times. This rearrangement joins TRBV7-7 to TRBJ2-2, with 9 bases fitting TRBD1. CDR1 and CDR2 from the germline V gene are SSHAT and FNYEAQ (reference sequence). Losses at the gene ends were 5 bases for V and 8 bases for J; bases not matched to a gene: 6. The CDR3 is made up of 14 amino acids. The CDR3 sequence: CASSQDRGTGELFF. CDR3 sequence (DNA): TGTGCCAGCAGCCAGGACAGGGGTACAGGGGAGCTGTTTTTT.

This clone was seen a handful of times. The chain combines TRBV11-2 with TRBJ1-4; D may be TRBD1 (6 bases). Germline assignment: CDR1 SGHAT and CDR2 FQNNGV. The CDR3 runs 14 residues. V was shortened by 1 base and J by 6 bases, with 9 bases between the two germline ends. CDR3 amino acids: CASSLVAGDEKLFF. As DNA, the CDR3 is TGTGCCAGCAGCTTAGTGGCAGGGGATGAAAAACTGTTTTTT.

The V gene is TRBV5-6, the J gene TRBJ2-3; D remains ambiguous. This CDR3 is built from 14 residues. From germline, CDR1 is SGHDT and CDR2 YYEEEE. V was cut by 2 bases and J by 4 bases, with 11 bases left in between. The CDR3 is CASSLTPQADTQYF. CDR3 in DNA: TGTGCCAGCAGCTTAACGCCGCAGGCAGATACGCAGTATTTT.

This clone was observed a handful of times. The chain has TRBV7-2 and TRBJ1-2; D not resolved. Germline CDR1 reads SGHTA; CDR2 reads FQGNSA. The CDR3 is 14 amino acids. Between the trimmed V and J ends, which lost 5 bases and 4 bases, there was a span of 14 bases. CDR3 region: CASSPGVDFYGYTF. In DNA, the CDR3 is TGTGCCAGCAGCCCCGGAGTGGACTTCTATGGCTACACCTTC.

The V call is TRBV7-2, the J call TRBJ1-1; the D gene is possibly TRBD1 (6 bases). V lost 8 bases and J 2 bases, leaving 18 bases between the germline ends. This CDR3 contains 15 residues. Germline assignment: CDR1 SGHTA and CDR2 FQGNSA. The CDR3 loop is CASCSRKTGNTEAFF. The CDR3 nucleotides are TGTGCCAGCTGCTCTCGGAAGACAGGCAACACTGAAGCTTTCTTT.